This T cell receptor (beta chain) was recovered during a study of CD8 T cells in ankylosing spondylitis. Study results and limitations: Clones that were linked to disease were CD8+ and were relatively rare in peripheral blood. A TCR beta motif of fewer than ten highly homologous variants seemed to mark ankylosing spondylitis blood.

In making TCR beta libraries, quantitative 5'-RACE with molecular barcodes was used. TCRdb called the 5' RACE reads again in MiXCR, with one record for every CDR3 protein. The repertoire consists of approximately 200,000 distinct CDR3 sequences, with roughly 13% occurring once and the leading ten covering approximately 15%. Notes on this clonotype: Its antigen is currently unknown.

V lost 4 bases to trimming and J lost 7 bases; unmatched junction nucleotides: 11. The CDR3 is 15 amino acids. CDR1 MNHEY and CDR2 SVGAGI come from the germline V gene. The sequenced material came from blood, either unsorted or a sorted T cell fraction (not recorded which). The receptor was isolated from a male donor with ankylosing spondylitis or in good health (not recorded which). The V and J genes are TRBV6-5 and TRBJ1-2; the match to TRBD1 covers 8 bases. The CDR3 DNA reads TGTGCCAGCAGTTCCTTAGCAGGGGGCTTAATTGGCTACACCTTC. This codes for CASSSLAGGLIGYTF.